A single sample is the source of the 26 T cell receptor beta chains below, sequenced in a study of human T cells and chemical hapten exposure. Time point: patch test 3, about 24 weeks after DPC sensitization. Treatment here: therapeutic diphenylcyclopropenone sensitization with weekly scalp DPC. TCRdb re-analysed the RACE reads in MiXCR, keeping a single row per CDR3 protein. This sample has tens of thousands of distinct CDR3 sequences, with roughly 12% found just once. The material was whole blood, obtained in connection with sensitization to the hapten diphenylcyclopropenone (DPC). The receptors derive from a man aged 25 to 40 with alopecia areata. Some clones in this sample may be carry-over from other donors' samples.

This clonotype was counted only a few times. This chain uses TRBV6-6 with TRBJ1-5; D perhaps matches TRBD1 (6 bases). The germline V gene encodes CDR1 MNHNY and CDR2 SVGAGI (reference sequence). The CDR3 covers 13 residues. Between the trimmed V and J ends, which lost 10 bases and 5 bases, there was a span of 15 bases. Written as DNA, the CDR3 is TGTGCCACCCTGATAGCAGGGGATCAGCCCCAGCATTTT. It translates to CATLIAGDQPQHF.

The chain joins TRBV13 to TRBJ1-2; TRBD1 matches at 8 bases. This CDR3 comprises 14 residues. The germline gives CDR1 PRHDT, CDR2 FYEKMQ (reference sequence). V trimming: 3 bases; J trimming: 4 bases; junction bases outside the gene matches: 4. The CDR3 coding sequence is TGTGCCAGCAGCTTCAGGGGGCGCGTCTATGGCTACACCTTC. Amino acids: CASSFRGRVYGYTF.

V and J are TRBV7-3 and TRBJ1-1, with unresolved D. The CDR3 has 15 amino acids. The V gene's germline CDR1 is SGHTA and CDR2 FQGTGA. Trimming stripped 0 bases from V and 0 bases from J, with 8 bases between. This CDR3 reads CASSLTRNLNTEAFF. CDR3 bases: TGTGCCAGCAGCTTAACGCGCAACTTGAACACTGAAGCTTTCTTT.

V gene TRBV28 combines with J gene TRBJ1-5; D is undetermined. CDR3 length: 13 amino acids. The V end was cut by 10 bases, the J end by 6 bases, with 16 bases between. Germline V gene lookup returns CDR1 MDHEN and CDR2 SYDVKM. In DNA, the CDR3 is TGTGCCACTAAGCAAGGGCTGAGTCAGCCCCAGCATTTT. Protein: CATKQGLSQPQHF. The full variable domain, with the rest looked up from reference TRBV28 and TRBJ1-5, is DVKVTQSSRYLVKRTGEKVFLECVQDMDHENMFWYRQDPGLGLRLIYFSYDVKMKEKGDIPEGYSVSREKKERFSLILESASTNQTSMYLCATKQGLSQPQHFGDGTRLSIL.

There are many counts of this clonotype. V gene TRBV7-2 combines with J gene TRBJ2-6; weak D call: TRBD1 (6 bases). The CDR3 covers 18 residues. V was pared by 0 bases and J by 0 bases, with 12 bases between. The germline CDR1 and CDR2 sequences are SGHTA and FQGNSA. CDR3 DNA: TGTGCCAGCAGCTTAGCAAGGACAGTGATCTCTGGGGCCAACGTCCTGACTTTC. It encodes CASSLARTVISGANVLTF.

V gene TRBV29-1 combines with J gene TRBJ1-4, with 7 bases lining up with TRBD1. The CDR3 runs 15 residues. Germline assignment: CDR1 SQVTM and CDR2 ANQGSEA. With V trimmed by 7 bases and J by 7 bases, 15 bases remained unmatched. CDR3 region: CSARILAQGVEKLFF. CDR3 DNA sequence: TGCAGCGCCAGAATTCTAGCCCAGGGGGTTGAAAAACTGTTTTTT.

The gene calls are TRBV7-2 and TRBJ2-3; 7 positions agree with TRBD2. V dropped 5 bases and J dropped 4; count of bases not matched to a gene: 12. The germline CDR1 and CDR2 sequences are SGHTA and FQGNSA. The CDR3 spans 16 residues. The CDR3 here is CASSPAAGDKADTQYF. The CDR3 coding sequence is TGTGCCAGCAGCCCGGCCGCGGGGGATAAGGCAGATACGCAGTATTTT.

The chain employs TRBV2 and TRBJ2-5; D perhaps matches TRBD2 (6 bases). V was shortened by 3 bases and J by 13 bases, with 12 bases between the two germline ends. CDR1 and CDR2 (germline): SNHLY, FYNNEI. The CDR3 loop spans 11 amino acids. This CDR3 reads CASSDWDSPYF. The CDR3 DNA follows: TGTGCCAGCAGTGACTGGGACTCCCCGTACTTC.

Only a few counts were recorded for this clonotype. V and J are TRBV15 and TRBJ1-1; D remains ambiguous. Per germline, CDR1 LNHNV and CDR2 YYDKDF (reference sequence). The CDR3 is 13 amino acids. The ends were cut back, 5 bases at V and 2 bases at J, with 9 bases in the middle. The CDR3 here is CATSPRQNTEAFF. CDR3 DNA: TGTGCCACCAGCCCCCGACAAAACACTGAAGCTTTCTTT.

J is TRBJ1-2 and V is TRBV9; 9 nucleotides match TRBD1. V lost 3 bases and J lost 2; bases outside the gene matches: 5. CDR1 SGDLS and CDR2 YYNGEE come from the germline V gene. The CDR3 extends over 15 amino acids. In DNA form, the CDR3 reads TGTGCCAGCAGCGCGGACAGGGGAGAGAACTATGGCTACACCTTC. Translated, it gives CASSADRGENYGYTF.

This clonotype was observed at least ten times. The chain uses TRBV20-1 and TRBJ2-7; 8 bases map to TRBD1. Trimming at V came to 4 bases and at J to 1 base, leaving 6 bases not matched to a gene. CDR3 length: 14 amino acids. CDR1 DFQATT and CDR2 SNEGSKA come from the germline V gene (reference sequence). The CDR3 coding sequence is TGCAGTGCTAACGACAGGGGATCTTCCTACGAGCAGTACTTC. It is translated as CSANDRGSSYEQYF.

This clonotype has ten or more counts. V is TRBV27 and J is TRBJ2-3; D unclear. CDR3 length: 15 amino acids. From germline, CDR1 is MNHEY and CDR2 SMNVEV (reference sequence). Trimming removed 2 bases from V and 0 bases from J, with 9 bases in between. Here the CDR3 reads CASSLVGFSTDTQYF. The CDR3 coding sequence is TGTGCCAGCAGTTTAGTGGGATTTAGCACAGATACGCAGTATTTT.

This clonotype occurred a few times. The chain employs TRBV3-1 and TRBJ2-1; D ambiguous. Trimming pared 0 bases from V and 8 bases from J, leaving 11 bases between. CDR1 and CDR2 from the germline V gene are LGHDT and YNNKEL (reference sequence). The length of the CDR3 is 14 residues. CDR3 protein: CASSQDLVWHEQFF. Here the CDR3 DNA reads TGTGCCAGCAGCCAAGATCTGGTCTGGCATGAGCAGTTCTTC.

The chain joins TRBV4-3 to TRBJ2-3; 9 bases are shared with TRBD1. With V trimmed by 4 bases and J by 2 bases, 10 bases remained unmatched. Germline V gene lookup returns CDR1 LGHNA and CDR2 YSLEER. The CDR3 sequence is 17 residues long. For the CDR3, the DNA is TGCGCCAGCAGCCCACGGGACAGGGCCACATCCACAGATACGCAGTATTTT. This translates into CASSPRDRATSTDTQYF.

This clonotype was observed a few times. The rearrangement uses TRBV4-3 and TRBJ1-1, with D hard to call. Looked up from germline, CDR1 is LGHNA and CDR2 is YSLEER. This CDR3 comprises 13 residues. V was shortened by 4 bases and J by 10 bases, with 16 bases between the two germline ends. The CDR3 reads CASSLGMSAGAFF. In DNA form, the CDR3 reads TGCGCCAGCAGCCTTGGAATGTCGGCGGGAGCTTTCTTT.

This clonotype turned up a few times. The CDR3 DNA follows: TGCGCCAGCAGTCCTAGCAGGGGGTCGGCGGCCCAGTACTTC. Protein sequence: CASSPSRGSAAQYF. The chain carries TRBV10-2 and TRBJ2-5; 7 nucleotides match TRBD1. The junction had 12 bases not matched to a gene; V was cut back by 5 bases and J by 9 bases. This CDR3 has 14 residues. CDR1 is WSHSY and CDR2 is SAAADI in the germline V gene.

This clonotype has ten or more counts. The chain couples TRBV7-8 to TRBJ2-7, with 10 bases lining up with TRBD2. The germline V gene has CDR1 SGHVS and CDR2 FQNEAQ. There are 16 residues in the CDR3. Germline trimming cut 5 bases from V and 5 bases from J; bases unmatched to any gene: 12. The CDR3 nucleotides read TGTGCCAGCAGCCCGGTAATTTCTCTAGCGGGGGACGAGCAGTACTTC. Translated: CASSPVISLAGDEQYF. Drawing the rest from reference TRBV7-8 and TRBJ2-7, the complete variable domain is GAGVSQSPRYKVAKRGQDVALRCDPISGHVSLFWYQQALGQGPEFLTYFQNEAQLDKSGLPSDRFFAERPEGSVSTLKIQRTQQEDSAVYLCASSPVISLAGDEQYFGPGTRLTVT.

This clonotype was found many times. The J gene is TRBJ2-7, the V gene TRBV9, with D perhaps given as TRBD1 or TRBD2 (5 bases each). From germline, CDR1 is SGDLS and CDR2 YYNGEE. The V end was cut by 4 bases, the J end by 4 bases, with 15 bases between. CDR3 length: 14 residues. The CDR3 reads CASSSDPGPYEQYF. The CDR3 nucleotides are TGTGCCAGCAGCTCCGATCCGGGACCTTACGAGCAGTACTTC.

This clonotype was found a few times. This rearrangement joins TRBV20-1 to TRBJ1-1; no clear D gene. V lost 3 bases, J lost 6 bases, and 14 bases lay in between. Germline values: CDR1 DFQATT, CDR2 SNEGSKA (reference sequence). The CDR3 contains 13 residues. The CDR3 DNA follows: TGCAGTGCTAGGGTCCGTTGGGGTCCTGAAGCTTTCTTT. Its translation: CSARVRWGPEAFF.

This clonotype was seen ten or more times. The rearrangement uses TRBV5-1 and TRBJ1-1, with a tentative D call TRBD1 (5 bases). This CDR3 is built from 14 residues. The V and J ends lost 2 bases and 1 base respectively, with 9 bases between them. Germline CDR1 SGHRS, CDR2 YFSETQ. This chain's CDR3 is CASSFGGKNTEAFF. The CDR3 DNA reads TGCGCCAGCAGCTTCGGGGGAAAGAACACTGAAGCTTTCTTT.

This chain connects TRBV6-2 or TRBV6-3 to TRBJ1-5; 8 nucleotides agree with TRBD1. The V and J ends lost 6 bases and 2 bases, in that order; junction bases with no gene match: 12. CDR1 is MNHEY and CDR2 is SVGEGT in the germline V gene. This CDR3 has 17 residues. The CDR3, as DNA: TGTGCCAGCAGATCTGACAGGGGAGGATTTGGCAATCAGCCCCAGCATTTT. This translates into CASRSDRGGFGNQPQHF.

This clonotype was picked up many times. The chain combines TRBV7-2 with TRBJ2-1; maybe TRBD1 (5 bases). CDR1 SGHTA and CDR2 FQGNSA come from the germline V gene. This CDR3 is built from 17 residues. V dropped 5 bases and J dropped 4 bases, with 21 bases sitting between them. Here the CDR3 reads CASSVRQPSMIYNEQFF. CDR3 nucleotide sequence: TGTGCCAGCAGCGTGAGACAGCCCAGTATGATATACAATGAGCAGTTCTTC.

V and J are TRBV12-3 or TRBV12-4 and TRBJ1-3, with D unclear. The CDR3 length is 13 residues. Deletions cut 6 bases from V and 4 bases from J, with 10 bases between. CDR3 sequence reads: CASRLDGGNTIYF. CDR3 in DNA: TGTGCCAGCAGACTGGACGGGGGAAACACCATATATTTT.

The table lists this clonotype with many counts. The gene calls are TRBV7-9 and TRBJ2-7; maybe TRBD1 (5 bases). V was pared by 6 bases and J by 3 bases, with 15 bases between. Germline lookup yields CDR1 SEHNR and CDR2 FQNEAQ (reference sequence). The CDR3 spans 14 residues. CDR3 region: CASRDTGPDYEQYF. As DNA, the CDR3 is TGTGCCAGCAGAGATACAGGCCCCGACTACGAGCAGTACTTC.

At least ten counts were recorded for this clonotype. The chain combines TRBV9 with TRBJ1-2; D is possibly TRBD1 (5 bases). The germline CDR1 and CDR2 sequences are SGDLS and YYNGEE. The CDR3 is made up of 13 amino acids. Trimming removed 0 bases at V and 2 bases at J, with 5 bases between. Written as DNA, the CDR3 is TGTGCCAGCAGCGTAGACAGGAACTATGGCTACACCTTC. Amino acids: CASSVDRNYGYTF.

This clonotype came up many times. The chain recombines TRBV6-6 with TRBJ2-2, with a weak D call TRBD1 (5 bases). This CDR3 has 12 residues. Germline values: CDR1 MNHNY, CDR2 SVGAGI (reference sequence). The V end lost 7 bases, the J end lost 4 bases, and 7 bases lay between the germline ends. This CDR3 is CASIQGTGELFF. CDR3 DNA sequence: TGTGCCAGCATCCAGGGCACCGGGGAGCTGTTTTTT.